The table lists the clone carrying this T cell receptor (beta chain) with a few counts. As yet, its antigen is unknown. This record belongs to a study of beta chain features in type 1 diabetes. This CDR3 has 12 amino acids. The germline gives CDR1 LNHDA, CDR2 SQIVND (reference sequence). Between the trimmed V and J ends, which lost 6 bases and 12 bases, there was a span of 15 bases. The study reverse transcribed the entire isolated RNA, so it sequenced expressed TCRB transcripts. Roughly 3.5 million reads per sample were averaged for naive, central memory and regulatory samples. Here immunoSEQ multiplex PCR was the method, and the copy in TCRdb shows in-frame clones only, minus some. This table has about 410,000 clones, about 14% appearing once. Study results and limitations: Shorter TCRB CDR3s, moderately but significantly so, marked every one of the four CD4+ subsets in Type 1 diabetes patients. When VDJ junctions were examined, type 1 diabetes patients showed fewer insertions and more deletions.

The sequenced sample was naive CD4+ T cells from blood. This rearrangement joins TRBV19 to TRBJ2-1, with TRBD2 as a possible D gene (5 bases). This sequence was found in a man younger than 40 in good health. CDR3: CASSPPGLGQFF. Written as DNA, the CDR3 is TGTGCCAGTAGCCCGCCGGGATTGGGGCAGTTCTTC.